This T cell receptor (beta chain) was documented in a study of shared clonotypes between healthy human individuals. Study summary: Donors consisted of two women and three men between 18 and 49.

With respect to this clone: No antigen is known for it.

Study-level findings and limits: The genetic and exposure-history diversity represented was limited by few donors.

Measured with immunoSEQ multiplex PCR; TCRdb has only the in-frame clones, and not every one. The sample shows 450,000 to 600,000 clones, 79% of them seen only once. Germline CDR1 KGHSH, CDR2 LQKENI. The CDR3 runs 16 residues. Germline trimming cut 3 bases from V and 0 bases from J; bases unmatched to any gene: 4. The V gene is TRBV18, the J gene TRBJ2-7; 11 nucleotides line up with TRBD2. This TCR derives from a woman in her thirties or forties in good health. Some clones in this sample may be carry-over from other donors' samples. Sequencing was performed on PBMCs. CDR3 nucleotide sequence: TGTGCCAGCTCACCGAATACTAGCGGGGGCTCCTACGAGCAGTACTTC. It specifies CASSPNTSGGSYEQYF. The whole variable domain, filled in from reference TRBV18 and TRBJ2-7, reads NAGVMQNPRHLVRRRGQEARLRCSPMKGHSHVYWYRQLPEEGLKFMVYLQKENIIDESGMPKERFSAEFPKEGPSILRIQQVVRGDSAAYFCASSPNTSGGSYEQYFGPGTRLTVT.